The following is a TCR beta chain sequence with its context. Its matching antigen is unknown. The data stem from a study of T-cell memory formation after mild COVID-19. The study's findings and limits: There was no confirmation that second-wave clones peaking on day 37 were SARS-CoV-2 specific.

The 5'RACE method, run with constant-segment primers, produced TCR alpha and TCR beta cDNA libraries (carrying sample barcodes and UMIs). TCRdb used MiXCR to reprocess the 5' RACE reads, holding one entry per CDR3 protein. This sample has approximately 270,000 distinct CDR3 sequences, with around 16% found just once. This clonotype was sampled from a young man who had mild COVID-19 (a few samples of this study predate the infection). Cell type and time point are not known. The sample comprised PBMCs or a T cell subset sorted from them (not recorded which).

The CDR3: CASRETGGSYEQYF. In nucleotides, the CDR3 is TGTGCCAGTAGGGAGACAGGGGGCTCCTACGAGCAGTACTTC. This chain uses TRBV19 with TRBJ2-7, with 9 bases identical to TRBD1. Germline V CDR1 and CDR2: LNHDA, SQIVND (reference sequence). Trimming took 6 bases from V and 0 from J; bases not matched to a gene: 3. The length of the CDR3 is 14 residues.